This T cell receptor (beta chain) originates from a study of vaccination effects on CD4 cells after COVID-19. In the case of this clone: Its cognate antigen is unknown.

Sequencing in the ViraFEST assay came after antigen-specific CD4+ T cells had been expanded with viral peptide pools, which were used to stimulate PBMC. CD4+ T cell isolation took place after about nine days of culture. Vaccinated participants had no history of SARS-CoV-2 infection and tested negative for nucleocapsid antibodies. TCRdb's table, derived via immunoSEQ multiplex PCR, lists solely in-frame clones and lacks some. The sample lists around 60,000 clones; 70% to 80% were seen once. Germline CDR1 is MNHEY and CDR2 is SVGAGI. The CDR3 loop spans 15 amino acids. Losses at the gene ends were 5 bases for V and 4 bases for J; bases not matched to a gene: 5.

Sequences were derived from CD4+ T cells from PBMCs cultured with HCoV-NL63 spike peptides, sampled before COVID-19 vaccination. The source is a human donor who received a COVID-19 vaccine. The chain joins TRBV6-5 to TRBJ2-2; 9 nucleotides align to TRBD1. In DNA form, the CDR3 reads TGTGCCAGCAGTCCCGGGACAGGGTTCACCGGGGAGCTGTTTTTT. Protein product: CASSPGTGFTGELFF.